A selection of T cell receptor beta chains follows, all from one sample in a study of early T cells in non-severe SARS-CoV-2 infection. TCRdb fed the 5' RACE reads into MiXCR, producing one record per CDR3 protein. Of around 84,000 distinct CDR3 sequences listed, roughly an eighth were seen once; the top ten hold roughly 7.2%. Sequenced: whole blood. These receptors all come from an adult who was a healthcare worker with PCR-confirmed SARS-CoV-2 infection or an uninfected control (not recorded which). Each CDR3 is given with its conserved first and last residue. Each record gives: V gene, J gene, CDR3 length, CDR3 protein.

V gene: TRBV7-6
J gene: TRBJ2-3
CDR3 length: 16
CDR3 protein: CASSSRLAGGLYTQYF

V gene: TRBV11-2
J gene: TRBJ2-1
CDR3 length: 15
CDR3 protein: CASSFTSGIWNEQFF

V gene: TRBV19
J gene: TRBJ2-2
CDR3 length: 13
CDR3 protein: CAGTDANTGELFF

V gene: TRBV30
J gene: TRBJ2-2
CDR3 length: 12
CDR3 protein: CAWGSNTGELFF

V gene: TRBV4-1
J gene: TRBJ2-3
CDR3 length: 15
CDR3 protein: CASSQEGARTDTQYF

V gene: TRBV2
J gene: TRBJ2-2
CDR3 length: 15
CDR3 protein: CASSVLAANTGELFF

V gene: TRBV7-9
J gene: TRBJ1-1
CDR3 length: 14
CDR3 protein: CASSLDRGMDEAFF

V gene: TRBV29-1
J gene: TRBJ2-2
CDR3 length: 13
CDR3 protein: CSVEGNGTGELFF

V gene: TRBV4-1
J gene: TRBJ2-2
CDR3 length: 15
CDR3 protein: CASNPGLANTGELFF

V gene: TRBV25-1
J gene: TRBJ2-7
CDR3 length: 16
CDR3 protein: CASRGSRDTFSYEQYF

V gene: TRBV12-3/TRBV12-4
J gene: TRBJ2-7
CDR3 length: 18
CDR3 protein: CASSLASPRDFEVGEQYF

V gene: TRBV15
J gene: TRBJ1-1
CDR3 length: 12
CDR3 protein: CATSRENTEAFF

V gene: TRBV4-2
J gene: TRBJ2-5
CDR3 length: 16
CDR3 protein: CASSQEGLAGVKTQYF

V gene: TRBV5-4
J gene: TRBJ2-3
CDR3 length: 14
CDR3 protein: CASSWDTGADTQYF

V gene: TRBV4-1
J gene: TRBJ2-1
CDR3 length: 15
CDR3 protein: CASTALAGGVNEQFF